The clone carrying this TCR beta chain appeared many times. Its antigen is not identified. The data were obtained in a study of metastatic and nonmetastatic thyroid tumors. Across the whole study: Across peripheral blood and tumor or nodule tissue samples taken from malignant and benign thyroid patients, the repertoires were compared with one another. Study outcomes and limitations: Significantly greater TCR beta diversity was reportedly found in malignant thyroid tumors than in benign nodules (in blood and tumor).

The entire patient cohort was treatment-naive prior to thyroid surgery. TCRdb re-analyzed the PCR reads using MiXCR. The repertoire has roughly 50,000 clones, less than 25% of them found once; the top ten carry 3.8%. The trim removed 4 bases at V and 2 bases at J, leaving 2 bases unmatched. The CDR3 length is 14 residues. The receptor was derived from a male donor with papillary thyroid cancer or a benign thyroid nodule (not recorded which). Some clones in this sample may be carry-over from other donors' samples. Sequencing used blood. This chain joins TRBV12-3 or TRBV12-4 and TRBJ2-7; TRBD1 aligns across 10 bases. In nucleotides, the CDR3 is TGTGCCAGCAGTTCAGGACAGGGGGCCTACGAGCAGTACTTC. Protein product: CASSSGQGAYEQYF.